Shown below are 9 T cell receptor beta chains from a single sample sequenced in a study of T cells in Graves' hyperthyroidism and ophthalmopathy. RNA transcripts served as the template for amplifying TCR beta CDR3 regions. The HTBI set primed first-round TCR CDR3 RT-PCR. Using its own MiXCR run on the multiplex PCR reads, TCRdb lists one record per CDR3 protein. The sample shows 300,000 to 400,000 distinct CDR3 sequences, approximately 22% of them seen only once. The sample was blood. These receptors came from a woman aged 45-60 years with Graves' hyperthyroidism.

This clonotype was seen a few times. This chain joins TRBV2 and TRBJ2-2; 10 nucleotides align to TRBD1. Germline V gene sequence: CDR1 SNHLY, CDR2 FYNNEI. CDR3 length: 17 residues. V lost 7 bases to trimming and J lost 2 bases; unmatched junction nucleotides: 10. The CDR3 DNA reads TGTGCCAGCAATAACCCGGGGACAGGGGAAAACACCGGGGAGCTGTTTTTT. Translating gives CASNNPGTGENTGELFF.

The chain employs TRBV28 and TRBJ1-2; D gene ambiguous. V lost 2 bases to trimming and J lost 0 bases, with 7 bases between them. The CDR3 spans 14 residues. The germline CDR1 and CDR2 sequences are MDHEN and SYDVKM. The CDR3 bases are TGTGCCAGCAGTTTAAGGGCGACTAACTATGGCTACACCTTC. Translating it yields CASSLRATNYGYTF.

This clonotype has ten or more counts. The chain employs TRBV13 and TRBJ2-7; TRBD1 might be the D (5 bases). The V end was cut by 3 bases, the J end by 0 bases, with 9 bases between. The CDR3 runs 14 residues. Germline lookup yields CDR1 PRHDT and CDR2 FYEKMQ (reference sequence). The CDR3 region has the DNA TGTGCCAGCAGCTTCCAGGGTATCTCCTACGAGCAGTACTTC. Encoded protein: CASSFQGISYEQYF.

This clonotype has a count of ten or more. V gene TRBV28 combines with J gene TRBJ2-7, with D possibly TRBD1 on 5 matching bases. Germline V gene sequence: CDR1 MDHEN, CDR2 SYDVKM. V lost 3 bases and J 5 bases, leaving 8 bases between the germline ends. The CDR3 sequence is 12 residues long. In nucleotides, the CDR3 is TGTGCCAGCAGTTTCTTCAGGGACGAGCAGTACTTC. Translated, it gives CASSFFRDEQYF.

J is TRBJ2-2 and V is TRBV20-1, with TRBD2 matching over 11 bases. V lost 6 bases and J lost 0; bases outside the gene matches: 9. Germline values: CDR1 DFQATT, CDR2 SNEGSKA (reference sequence). The CDR3 sequence is 17 residues long. This CDR3 is CSAPQGSGGANTGELFF. The CDR3, as DNA: TGCAGTGCCCCGCAGGGTAGCGGGGGGGCGAACACCGGGGAGCTGTTTTTT.

At least ten counts were recorded for this clonotype. The chain recombines TRBV5-6 with TRBJ2-3; 7 bases are a match to TRBD2. V lost 2 bases and J lost 3; bases outside the gene matches: 15. The CDR3 totals 18 residues. Germline V gene lookup returns CDR1 SGHDT and CDR2 YYEEEE. CDR3 sequence (DNA): TGTGCCAGCAGCTTTCGCGGGACCCGGCGGGGAGGGACAGATACGCAGTATTTT. Translated, it gives CASSFRGTRRGGTDTQYF.

This clonotype has a count of ten or more. J is TRBJ1-1 and V is TRBV6-1; D gene uncertain. Germline V gene lookup returns CDR1 MNHNS and CDR2 SASEGT. The CDR3 sequence is 12 residues long. The ends were cut back, 7 bases at V and 4 bases at J, with 10 bases in the middle. CDR3 in amino acids: CASTLYITEAFF. For the CDR3, the DNA is TGTGCCAGCACCTTATACATCACTGAAGCTTTCTTT.

This chain uses TRBV19 with TRBJ2-3; the D is unclear. The V gene lost 5 bases and the J gene lost 5 bases, with 8 bases spanning the gap. Germline V gene sequence: CDR1 LNHDA, CDR2 SQIVND (reference sequence). The CDR3 contains 12 residues. CDR3 region: CASSPLQDTQYF. The CDR3 bases are TGTGCCAGTAGTCCCCTGCAAGATACGCAGTATTTT. The full variable domain, completed using reference TRBV19 and TRBJ2-3, is DGGITQSPKYLFRKEGQNVTLSCEQNLNHDAMYWYRQDPGQGLRLIYYSQIVNDFQKGDIAEGYSVSREKKESFPLTVTSAQKNPTAFYLCASSPLQDTQYFGPGTRLTVL.

This chain connects TRBV2 to TRBJ2-5; 12 bases line up with TRBD2. V lost 6 bases, J lost 4 bases, and 9 bases stayed unmatched. Per the germline V gene, CDR1 is SNHLY and CDR2 is FYNNEI. This CDR3 contains 16 residues. The CDR3 here is CASRRASGRVGETQYF. In DNA form, the CDR3 reads TGTGCCAGCAGGCGGGCTAGCGGGAGGGTTGGAGAGACCCAGTACTTC.